This passage covers 25 T cell receptor beta chains from one sample sequenced in a study of beta chain features in type 1 diabetes. Of the isolated RNA, all was reverse transcribed, and so the sequenced material was expressed TCRB transcripts. Data came from immunoSEQ multiplex PCR; TCRdb stores just in-frame clones and leaves some out. The sample records roughly 500,000 clones, roughly 10% being singletons. Sequencing was carried out using naive CD4+ T cells from blood. These receptors were obtained from a woman between 18 and 29 years old in good health.

This clone was seen more than once but under ten times. This chain joins TRBV12-5 and TRBJ2-5, with a possible D match to TRBD1 (5 bases). CDR1 and CDR2 (germline): LGHNT, FRNRAP. The CDR3 is 15 amino acids. Trimming took 2 bases from V and 2 from J, leaving 12 bases between them. The CDR3 DNA sequence: TGTGCTAGTGGTTTGCAGAGACAGACACAAGAGACCCAGTACTTC. As protein: CASGLQRQTQETQYF.

This clone was counted a few times. The chain employs TRBV11-2 and TRBJ1-2; D perhaps matches TRBD1 (5 bases). The CDR3 has 15 amino acids. Germline lookup yields CDR1 SGHAT and CDR2 FQNNGV. Between the trimmed V and J ends, which lost 8 bases and 8 bases, there was a span of 24 bases. CDR3 nucleotides: TGTGCCAGCTCTTTAAAGGGGCGGCCTGGTTTCGGCTACACCTTC. It specifies CASSLKGRPGFGYTF.

This clone was observed a handful of times. The chain carries TRBV10-3 and TRBJ2-5; a weak D match, TRBD2 (6 bases). This CDR3 contains 14 residues. Germline V lookup: CDR1 ENHRY, CDR2 SYGVKD. V lost 4 bases and J lost 2, with 11 bases in between. The CDR3 DNA reads as TGTGCCATCAGTGGGGAGGCAGCACAAGAGACCCAGTACTTC. Translation gives CAISGEAAQETQYF.

This clone appeared a few times. This chain connects TRBV29-1 to TRBJ1-1, with D maybe TRBD1 (5 bases). Germline V gene data show CDR1 as SQVTM and CDR2 as ANQGSEA. V was clipped by 4 bases and J by 5 bases, with 17 bases between them. The CDR3 totals 14 residues. The CDR3 DNA reads as TGCAGCGTTGGGGAGAGTTTTTACAGGACTGAAGCTTTCTTT. Its translation is CSVGESFYRTEAFF.

The V call is TRBV7-2, the J call TRBJ1-4, with D hard to call. The V gene's germline CDR1 is SGHTA and CDR2 FQGNSA. The germline V and J ends were trimmed by 4 bases and 11 bases, with 11 bases remaining between them. The CDR3 spans 12 residues. In DNA, the CDR3 is TGTGCCAGCAGCTCCTCCTGGGATAAACTGTTTTTT. Translated, it gives CASSSSWDKLFF.

This clone turned up a few times. This CDR3 is CASSLTPGPGEQYV. For the CDR3, the DNA is TGTGCCAGCAGCTTGACCCCGGGGCCCGGCGAGCAGTACGTC. V usage is TRBV7-2 and J usage is TRBJ2-7; D tentatively fits TRBD1 or TRBD2 (5 bases each). CDR1 and CDR2 (germline): SGHTA, FQGNSA. The CDR3 contains 14 residues. V was pared by 3 bases and J by 6 bases, with 15 bases between.

This clone has just a few counts. Since a far larger clone is one base different, this is likely a read error. Other DNA variants within this sample encode the same CDR3. The V gene is TRBV7-9, the J gene TRBJ2-3; D ambiguous. CDR3 length: 11 residues. Trimming removed 3 bases at V and 3 bases at J, with 1 base between. The germline CDR1 and CDR2 sequences are SEHNR and FQNEAQ (reference sequence). The CDR3 sequence: CASSLTDTQYF. Written as DNA, the CDR3 is TGTGCCAGCAGCTTGACAGATACGCAGTATTTT.

This chain links TRBV7-9 with TRBJ1-2; tentative D call: TRBD1 (6 bases). Germline V gives CDR1 SEHNR, CDR2 FQNEAQ (reference sequence). Trimming cost V 5 bases and J 4 bases, with 14 bases left between them. The CDR3 spans 14 residues. The DNA for the CDR3 is TGTGCCAGCAGCAGCCTACAGGGATCCTATGGCTACACCTTC. The encoded protein is CASSSLQGSYGYTF.

The table lists this clone with a few counts. This chain links TRBV25-1 with TRBJ2-3, with D possibly TRBD1 on 5 matching bases. The CDR3 is 14 residues long. Germline lookup yields CDR1 MGHDK and CDR2 SYGVNS. Trimming took off 8 bases at V and 0 bases at J, with 12 bases between the two ends. CDR3 loop: CASGAPISTDTQYF. DNA for the CDR3: TGTGCCAGCGGGGCCCCAATAAGCACAGATACGCAGTATTTT.

The V gene is TRBV7-9, the J gene TRBJ2-7; 13 bases line up with TRBD2. Germline V gene data show CDR1 as SEHNR and CDR2 as FQNEAQ (reference sequence). The CDR3 extends over 16 amino acids. V gave up 5 bases and J gave up 7 bases; unmatched junction bases: 11. This CDR3 is CASSLPGTSGMGEQYF. The DNA of the CDR3 is TGTGCCAGCAGCCTTCCCGGGACTAGCGGGATGGGGGAGCAGTACTTC.

The genes are TRBV25-1 and TRBJ2-7; the match to TRBD2 covers 12 bases. The CDR3 consists of 15 residues. Trimming took 6 bases from V and 2 from J; bases not matched to a gene: 5. CDR1 is MGHDK and CDR2 is SYGVNS in the germline V gene. CDR3 region: CASSETSGSPYEQYF. Here the CDR3 DNA reads TGTGCCAGCAGCGAGACTAGCGGGAGCCCCTACGAGCAGTACTTC.

This sequence joins TRBV9 and TRBJ1-1, with D possibly matching TRBD1 (5 bases). This CDR3 spans 13 amino acids. V gave up 4 bases and J gave up 9 bases, with 16 bases separating them. Germline CDR1 and CDR2: SGDLS and YYNGEE. CDR3 nucleotide sequence: TGTGCCAGCAGCACAGGTGATAGCCGCCAAGCTTTCTTT. This translates into CASSTGDSRQAFF.

This clone was counted a few times. This chain joins TRBV7-2 and TRBJ2-7; D not certain. CDR3 length: 12 amino acids. The germline V gene has CDR1 SGHTA and CDR2 FQGNSA. V lost 5 bases and J lost 5, with 10 bases in between. CDR3 region: CASSQLGNEQYF. The CDR3 bases are TGTGCCAGCAGCCAGCTCGGAAACGAGCAGTACTTC. Variable domain in full (rest from reference TRBV7-2 and TRBJ2-7): GAGVSQSPSNKVTEKGKDVELRCDPISGHTALYWYRQSLGQGLEFLIYFQGNSAPDKSGLPSDRFSAERTGGSVSTLTIQRTQQEDSAVYLCASSQLGNEQYFGPGTRLTVT.

The V and J genes are TRBV9 and TRBJ2-1, with 9 bases matching TRBD2. Germline lookup yields CDR1 SGDLS and CDR2 YYNGEE. J was trimmed by 7 bases and V by 0 bases; bases with no gene match: 11. The CDR3 sequence is 17 residues long. CDR3 residues: CASSVGIAGGPGNEQFF. In nucleotides, the CDR3 is TGTGCCAGCAGCGTAGGGATTGCGGGAGGGCCGGGAAATGAGCAGTTCTTC.

The chain's CDR3 is CATSRDLFKVYSGANVLTF. CDR3 DNA sequence: TGTGCCACCAGCAGAGATTTGTTTAAGGTCTACTCTGGGGCCAACGTCCTGACTTTC. The gene calls are TRBV15 and TRBJ2-6; D call uncertain. The CDR3 is made up of 19 amino acids. Germline V gives CDR1 LNHNV, CDR2 YYDKDF (reference sequence). V was cut by 0 bases and J by 0 bases, with 15 bases left in between.

The table lists this clone with a few counts. At one end, the junction sequence differs from germline, possibly due to a read error. V is TRBV7-2 and J is TRBJ2-3, with D uncertain. The V gene's germline CDR1 is SGHTA and CDR2 FQGNSA. This CDR3 is 15 amino acids long. The CDR3 is CASSFPPFSTNTQYF. The CDR3 bases are TGTGCCAGCAGCTTCCCTCCCTTTAGCACAAATACGCAGTATTTT.

The V and J genes are TRBV29-1 and TRBJ2-5; 16 nucleotides align to TRBD2. With V trimmed by 7 bases and J by 4 bases, 9 bases remained unmatched. Germline assignment: CDR1 SQVTM and CDR2 ANQGSEA. This CDR3 has 16 residues. The CDR3 nucleotides are TGCAGCGCATCCGGGACTAGCGGGGGGGCAACAGAGACCCAGTACTTC. Translation gives CSASGTSGGATETQYF.

This clone was detected only a few times. The chain uses TRBV27 and TRBJ2-6; perhaps TRBD1 as D (5 bases). With 3 bases removed from V and 0 bases from J, the gap between germline ends came to 12 bases. This CDR3 is built from 17 residues. The V gene's germline CDR1 is MNHEY and CDR2 SMNVEV (reference sequence). The CDR3 protein is CASSFWQGPSGANVLTF. CDR3 nucleotides: TGTGCCAGCAGTTTCTGGCAGGGTCCCTCTGGGGCCAACGTCCTGACTTTC. Supplemented by reference TRBV27 and TRBJ2-6, the full variable domain reads EAQVTQNPRYLITVTGKKLTVTCSQNMNHEYMSWYRQDPGLGLRQIYYSMNVEVTDKGDVPEGYKVSRKEKRNFPLILESPSPNQTSLYFCASSFWQGPSGANVLTFGAGSRLTVL.

The chain uses TRBV7-8 and TRBJ2-1; 9 positions agree with TRBD1. V lost 2 bases and J lost 7; bases outside the gene matches: 9. Germline V gives CDR1 SGHVS, CDR2 FQNEAQ. The CDR3 loop spans 16 amino acids. DNA for the CDR3: TGTGCCAGCAGCTTATTAAGACAGGGGGTAAGGAATGAGCAGTTCTTC. This translates into CASSLLRQGVRNEQFF.

This clone was counted only a few times. The rearrangement joins TRBV29-1 to TRBJ1-2; TRBD1 is a possible D gene (6 bases). The CDR3 has 13 amino acids. V gave up 6 bases and J gave up 6 bases, with 17 bases separating them. CDR1 and CDR2 from the germline V gene are SQVTM and ANQGSEA. The CDR3 sequence is CSVAGGAQDGYTF. DNA for the CDR3: TGCAGCGTCGCTGGGGGGGCGCAGGATGGCTACACCTTC.

The chain carries TRBV29-1 and TRBJ1-1, with no clear D. The germline V gene has CDR1 SQVTM and CDR2 ANQGSEA. Trimming shortened V by 3 bases and J by 2 bases, and 28 bases separated the two germline ends. The CDR3 extends over 19 amino acids. Written as DNA, the CDR3 is TGCAGCGTTGAGGTTGAGGGTCTGGACGTCAGGCGGAGAAACACTGAAGCTTTCTTT. This translates into CSVEVEGLDVRRRNTEAFF. Based on the CDR3 plus reference TRBV29-1 and TRBJ1-1, the full variable domain is SAVISQKPSRDICQRGTSLTIQCQVDSQVTMMFWYRQQPGQSLTLIATANQGSEATYESGFVIDKFPISRPNLTFSTLTVSNMSPEDSSIYLCSVEVEGLDVRRRNTEAFFGQGTRLTVV.

This chain joins TRBV7-9 and TRBJ2-2; D assignment may be TRBD1 or TRBD2 (5 bases each). The germline CDR1 and CDR2 sequences are SEHNR and FQNEAQ (reference sequence). This CDR3 has 13 amino acids. V lost 7 bases, J lost 7 bases, and 13 bases lay in between. In DNA form, the CDR3 reads TGTGCCAGCACCAATTGGGGGATCGGGGAGCTGTTTTTT. It encodes CASTNWGIGELFF.

The chain recombines TRBV15 with TRBJ1-5; the D is unclear. Germline V lookup: CDR1 LNHNV, CDR2 YYDKDF (reference sequence). The germline V and J ends were trimmed by 4 bases and 5 bases, with 6 bases remaining between them. This CDR3 is built from 12 residues. The CDR3 DNA sequence: TGTGCCACCAGCAACATTTATCAGCCCCAGCATTTT. Its translation: CATSNIYQPQHF. The variable domain in full, completed from reference TRBV15 and TRBJ1-5, reads DAMVIQNPRYQVTQFGKPVTLSCSQTLNHNVMYWYQQKSSQAPKLLFHYYDKDFNNEADTPDNFQSRRPNTSFCFLDIRSPGLGDTAMYLCATSNIYQPQHFGDGTRLSIL.

Remarks on this clone: The sample holds other DNA sequences that translate to the same CDR3. V and J are TRBV5-1 and TRBJ2-7; the D is unclear. Per the germline V gene, CDR1 is SGHRS and CDR2 is YFSETQ. The germline V and J ends were trimmed by 5 bases and 1 base, with 7 bases remaining between them. This CDR3 spans 12 amino acids. DNA of the CDR3: TGCGCCAGCAGGGGCGAGTCCTACGAGCAGTACTTC. This translates into CASRGESYEQYF.

This clone was counted between two and nine times. The DNA of the CDR3 is TGCAGCGTAACGGACAGGTCTTCCTTCTACGAGCAGTACTTC. Its protein product is CSVTDRSSFYEQYF. The gene calls are TRBV29-1 and TRBJ2-7; TRBD1 aligns across 7 bases. J lost 3 bases, V lost 6 bases, and 11 bases had no gene match. The CDR3 spans 14 residues. CDR1 and CDR2 from the germline V gene are SQVTM and ANQGSEA.